This TCR beta chain is drawn from a study of control samples from healthy donors and cancer patients. V shed 3 bases and J shed 3 bases, with 8 bases lying between them. Germline lookup yields CDR1 MNHEY and CDR2 SMNVEV (reference sequence). The CDR3 is made up of 14 amino acids. Profiled with immunoSEQ multiplex PCR; TCRdb holds only in-frame clones, not every one. The data show under 300,000 clones, with approximately 80% seen just once and about an eighth held by the top ten. The sample taken for sequencing was PBMCs. The receptor comes from a woman in her sixties or seventies with lung cancer. The V and J genes are TRBV27 and TRBJ2-2; D not certain. The DNA of the CDR3 is TGTGCCAGCAGTTTGTGGGATTACACCGGGGAGCTGTTTTTT. It encodes CASSLWDYTGELFF.